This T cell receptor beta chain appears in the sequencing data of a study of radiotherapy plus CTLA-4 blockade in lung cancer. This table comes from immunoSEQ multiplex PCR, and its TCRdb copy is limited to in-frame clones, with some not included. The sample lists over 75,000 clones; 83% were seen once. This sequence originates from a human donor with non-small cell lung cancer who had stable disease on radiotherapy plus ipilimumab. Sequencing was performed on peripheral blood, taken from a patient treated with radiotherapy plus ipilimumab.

For the CDR3, the DNA is TGTGCCTGGAGTGTACGGGTCGACACTGAAGCTTTCTTT. Translating gives CAWSVRVDTEAFF. The J gene is TRBJ1-1, the V gene TRBV30; no definite D call. The germline gives CDR1 GTSNPN, CDR2 SVGIG (reference sequence). V was clipped by 0 bases and J by 3 bases, with 8 bases between them. The CDR3 is 13 residues long.